The next 21 T cell receptor beta chains were all read from a single sample in a study of T cells after yellow fever vaccination. TCRdb independently ran MiXCR on the 5' RACE reads; one entry per CDR3 protein. The sample holds 620,000 or so distinct CDR3 sequences, 9% to 15% seen once. The source was PBMCs, collected on the day of the yellow fever booster vaccination. Every receptor here comes from a man aged 30 to 39 who received the YFV17D yellow fever vaccine.

The CDR3 DNA is TGCAGTGCTAGAATGTCACCGCGCACCGGGGAGCTGTTTTTT. It yields the protein CSARMSPRTGELFF. V usage is TRBV20-1 and J usage is TRBJ2-2, with D unclear. The length of the CDR3 is 14 residues. Germline CDR1 is DFQATT and CDR2 is SNEGSKA (reference sequence). V was trimmed by 2 bases and J by 4 bases, leaving 11 bases between them.

The chain is built from TRBV19 and TRBJ1-3; no firm D call. The CDR3 extends over 12 amino acids. Germline V gene lookup returns CDR1 LNHDA and CDR2 SQIVND (reference sequence). Trimming cost V 10 bases and J 3 bases, with 10 bases left between them. The CDR3 here is CATGSGGNTIYF. The CDR3 DNA follows: TGTGCCACCGGGTCCGGTGGAAACACCATATATTTT.

The CDR3 reads CASSVTDRGPNEQFF. In nucleotides, the CDR3 is TGTGCCAGCAGCGTAACTGACAGGGGGCCAAATGAGCAGTTCTTC. The V gene is TRBV6-5, the J gene TRBJ2-1; TRBD1 matches 10 bases. Germline V gene lookup returns CDR1 MNHEY and CDR2 SVGAGI. Trimming cost V 6 bases and J 7 bases; bases outside gene matches: 9. This CDR3 contains 15 residues.

This sequence joins TRBV20-1 and TRBJ2-7; 16 positions agree with TRBD2. Losses at the gene ends were 6 bases for V and 6 bases for J; bases not matched to a gene: 8. Germline assignment: CDR1 DFQATT and CDR2 SNEGSKA (reference sequence). The CDR3 spans 15 residues. CDR3 nucleotide sequence: TGCAGTGCAACGGGACTAGCGGGAGGGCCGCTCGAGCAGTACTTC. This translates into CSATGLAGGPLEQYF.

CDR3 loop: CASSLAGGRASAAYEQYF. In DNA, the CDR3 is TGTGCCAGCAGCTTAGCTGGCGGGAGGGCCTCAGCCGCCTACGAGCAGTACTTC. The V and J genes are TRBV7-2 and TRBJ2-7, with 9 bases matching TRBD2. The CDR3 loop spans 18 amino acids. The junction had 11 bases not matched to a gene; V was cut back by 0 bases and J by 2 bases. Per the germline V gene, CDR1 is SGHTA and CDR2 is FQGNSA.

This clonotype has just a few counts. The genes are TRBV7-2 and TRBJ2-3, with a possible D match to TRBD2 (5 bases). Per the germline V gene, CDR1 is SGHTA and CDR2 is FQGNSA. The CDR3 contains 16 residues. V dropped 5 bases and J dropped 0 bases, with 15 bases sitting between them. The CDR3 DNA sequence: TGTGCCAGCAGCCGAGCCAGCGGATTTAGCACAGATACGCAGTATTTT. Translating it yields CASSRASGFSTDTQYF.

The chain recombines TRBV12-3 or TRBV12-4 with TRBJ2-1; 12 nucleotides align to TRBD2. With V trimmed by 3 bases and J by 6 bases, 9 bases remained unmatched. This CDR3 is built from 17 residues. The chain's CDR3 is CASSFLAGGPTSNEQFF. Written as DNA, the CDR3 is TGTGCCAGCAGTTTTCTAGCGGGAGGGCCGACTTCCAATGAGCAGTTCTTC.

This clonotype was counted a few times. The rearrangement links TRBV15 to TRBJ2-3; 7 bases map to TRBD1. Germline CDR1 reads LNHNV; CDR2 reads YYDKDF (reference sequence). There are 16 residues in the CDR3. V dropped 1 base and J dropped 4; count of bases not matched to a gene: 8. In DNA, the CDR3 is TGTGCCACCAGCAGAGCGTTTAGACAGGGCGCAGATACGCAGTATTTT. Its translation is CATSRAFRQGADTQYF. Based on the CDR3 plus reference TRBV15 and TRBJ2-3, the full variable domain is DAMVIQNPRYQVTQFGKPVTLSCSQTLNHNVMYWYQQKSSQAPKLLFHYYDKDFNNEADTPDNFQSRRPNTSFCFLDIRSPGLGDTAMYLCATSRAFRQGADTQYFGPGTRLTVL.

This clonotype was observed a handful of times. V is TRBV7-2 and J is TRBJ2-7, with D possibly matching TRBD2 (6 bases). The V end lost 1 base, the J end lost 3 bases, and 13 bases lay between the germline ends. From germline, CDR1 is SGHTA and CDR2 FQGNSA. The CDR3 loop spans 15 amino acids. In nucleotides, the CDR3 is TGTGCCAGCAGCTTAGTCGGGGAGGCGGTCTACGAGCAGTACTTC. The encoded protein is CASSLVGEAVYEQYF.

The chain recombines TRBV12-3 or TRBV12-4 with TRBJ2-2; D gene uncertain. The CDR3 totals 14 residues. Trimming removed 7 bases at V and 5 bases at J, with 14 bases between. CDR3 DNA sequence: TGTGCCAGCACCCGCGTGGGTTATACCGGGGAGCTGTTTTTT. This gives the protein CASTRVGYTGELFF.

This clonotype came up a few times. The CDR3 reads CAWFSGDYNEQFF. CDR3 coding DNA: TGTGCCTGGTTCTCCGGGGACTACAATGAGCAGTTCTTC. J is TRBJ2-1 and V is TRBV30, with D perhaps TRBD2 (5 bases). Trimming removed 5 bases from V and 3 bases from J, with 11 bases in between. CDR3 size: 13 residues. Germline V gene lookup returns CDR1 GTSNPN and CDR2 SVGIG (reference sequence).

This chain joins TRBV5-1 and TRBJ2-1, with 11 bases that match TRBD1. V gave up 5 bases and J gave up 7 bases; unmatched junction bases: 8. The CDR3 loop spans 15 amino acids. Germline lookup yields CDR1 SGHRS and CDR2 YFSETQ. In DNA form, the CDR3 reads TGCGCCAGCAGGCTAGGACAGGGGGCAAGGAATGAGCAGTTCTTC. Translated, it gives CASRLGQGARNEQFF.

Here the CDR3 DNA reads TGCAGCGTGCGGGACATTTTCTACGAGCAGTACTTC. It translates to CSVRDIFYEQYF. This chain connects TRBV29-1 to TRBJ2-7; D is perhaps TRBD1 or TRBD2 (6 bases each). Looked up from germline, CDR1 is SQVTM and CDR2 is ANQGSEA. V lost 6 bases and J lost 3, with 12 bases in between. This CDR3 is 12 amino acids long.

This clonotype turned up a few times. The rearrangement joins TRBV5-6 to TRBJ2-3; TRBD2 agrees at 8 bases. This CDR3 comprises 18 residues. CDR1 SGHDT and CDR2 YYEEEE come from the germline V gene. The V segment lost 2 bases and the J segment 2 bases; nucleotides outside the gene matches: 13. CDR3 sequence: CASSFGFSGDPNTDTQYF. The CDR3 DNA reads TGTGCCAGCAGCTTCGGATTTAGCGGGGACCCAAACACAGATACGCAGTATTTT.

The chain employs TRBV10-3 and TRBJ1-5; D is ambiguous. The CDR3 is made up of 14 amino acids. The V end lost 11 bases, the J end lost 7 bases, and 21 bases lay between the germline ends. Germline lookup yields CDR1 ENHRY and CDR2 SYGVKD. The CDR3: CASCVEPRGQPQHF. The CDR3 DNA is TGTGCCTCTTGCGTGGAGCCTCGAGGCCAGCCCCAGCATTTT.

This sequence joins TRBV11-2 and TRBJ2-3; D is unclear. Trimming took off 0 bases at V and 3 bases at J, with 7 bases between the two ends. The CDR3 sequence is 14 residues long. Germline assignment: CDR1 SGHAT and CDR2 FQNNGV. CDR3 sequence: CASSLDLETDTQYF. In DNA form, the CDR3 reads TGTGCCAGCAGCTTAGATCTAGAGACAGATACGCAGTATTTT. The full variable domain, completed using reference TRBV11-2 and TRBJ2-3, is EAGVAQSPRYKIIEKRQSVAFWCNPISGHATLYWYQQILGQGPKLLIQFQNNGVVDDSQLPKDRFSAERLKGVDSTLKIQPAKLEDSAVYLCASSLDLETDTQYFGPGTRLTVL.

This chain links TRBV20-1 with TRBJ1-3, with 7 bases matching TRBD1. This CDR3 has 13 residues. Per the germline V gene, CDR1 is DFQATT and CDR2 is SNEGSKA (reference sequence). V lost 6 bases, J lost 4 bases, and 6 bases stayed unmatched. This chain's CDR3 is CSAKTGQGNTIYF. The CDR3 DNA follows: TGCAGTGCAAAGACAGGGCAAGGAAACACCATATATTTT.

The chain couples TRBV10-3 to TRBJ2-7, with 10 bases lining up with TRBD2. The CDR3 covers 15 residues. J was trimmed by 0 bases and V by 6 bases; bases with no gene match: 5. Germline CDR1 is ENHRY and CDR2 is SYGVKD. CDR3 nucleotides: TGTGCCATCAGAAGCGGGACTAGCGACTCCTACGAGCAGTACTTC. This translates into CAIRSGTSDSYEQYF.

DNA for the CDR3: TGTGCCAGTAGTCGGGGGGATAATTCACCCCTCCACTTT. Protein product: CASSRGDNSPLHF. The J gene is TRBJ1-6, the V gene TRBV19; the D gene is possibly TRBD1 (5 bases). Germline CDR1 reads LNHDA; CDR2 reads SQIVND (reference sequence). The V and J ends lost 5 bases and 5 bases respectively, with 7 bases between them. This CDR3 is built from 13 residues.

J is TRBJ2-5 and V is TRBV7-2; D gene ambiguous. Germline values: CDR1 SGHTA, CDR2 FQGNSA. Trimming left V 1 base short and J 3 bases short, with 6 bases between. The CDR3 extends over 13 amino acids. The CDR3 is CASSLGMEETQYF. CDR3 DNA: TGTGCCAGCAGCTTAGGTATGGAAGAGACCCAGTACTTC.

This clonotype has ten or more counts. The chain has TRBV4-2 and TRBJ2-1; D is undetermined. This CDR3 has 13 amino acids. The germline V gene has CDR1 LGHNA and CDR2 YNFKEQ. Trimming took 1 base from V and 12 from J, leaving 13 bases between them. Here the CDR3 DNA reads TGTGCCAGCAGCCAAGCCTCAAAAGACGGGCAGTTCTTC. Translating it yields CASSQASKDGQFF.